This T cell receptor (beta chain) was captured in a study of T cells in pancreatic ductal adenocarcinoma. No neoadjuvant therapy was given to the selected pancreatic ductal adenocarcinoma patients before their surgery. V gave up 4 bases and J gave up 4 bases; unmatched junction bases: 9. Germline lookup yields CDR1 SGDLS and CDR2 YYNGEE. CDR3 length: 16 amino acids. TCRdb's table, derived via immunoSEQ multiplex PCR, lists solely in-frame clones and lacks some. The sample records 7,500 to 9,500 clones, roughly 91% being singletons. The chain uses TRBV9 and TRBJ2-3; 10 bases are a match to TRBD2. The sequenced sample was PBMCs. The receptor comes from a human donor with pancreatic ductal adenocarcinoma. The CDR3 is CASSQMPSGGADTQYF. In DNA form, the CDR3 reads TGTGCCAGCAGCCAAATGCCTAGCGGGGGTGCAGATACGCAGTATTTT.